Here is one T cell receptor beta chain with its context. As yet, its antigen is unknown. Germline CDR1 reads MNHNS; CDR2 reads SASEGT. The trim removed 5 bases at V and 10 bases at J, leaving 14 bases unmatched. This CDR3 is built from 15 residues. The data derive from a study of Graves' ophthalmopathy and Graves' hyperthyroidism. Across the study: Peripheral blood was collected at initial diagnosis, before any treatment. Points from the study as a whole: Blood also contained most of the expanded thyroid clonotypes above 0.001 frequency. Progression of ophthalmopathy was predicted by the model with 65% to 71% sensitivity and 72% to 85% specificity.

RNA served as the template for amplifying TCR beta CDR3 regions. HTBI primers primed a first-round RT-PCR, and a second-round multiplex PCR followed. MiXCR was run by TCRdb on the multiplex PCR reads, yielding one entry per CDR3 protein. The sample lists over 500,000 distinct CDR3 sequences; about 24% were seen once. This chain uses TRBV6-1 with TRBJ1-1; TRBD1 aligns across 9 bases. Sequencing was carried out using peripheral blood. This TCR was recovered from a woman aged 18-29 years with stable Graves' hyperthyroidism. Some clones in this sample may be carry-over from other donors' samples. The CDR3 spells CASSTGQGRLEGAFF. The CDR3 region has the DNA TGTGCCAGCAGTACAGGACAGGGGCGGCTCGAGGGAGCTTTCTTT.